This T cell receptor beta chain was retrieved from a study of human T cells and chemical hapten exposure. Each CDR3 protein is one row after TCRdb ran MiXCR on the RACE reads. The sample contains over 300,000 distinct CDR3 sequences, 4.5% to 5.5% of which appear only once. This clonotype was counted at least ten times. Time point in this sample: pre-sensitization, week 0. Treatment denoted: therapeutic diphenylcyclopropenone sensitization with weekly scalp DPC. The sequence derives from a woman between 50 and 59 years old with alopecia areata. Some clones in this sample may be carry-over from other donors' samples. Here the sequenced sample was whole blood, taken in connection with sensitization to the hapten diphenylcyclopropenone (DPC).

The CDR3 reads CASSVGIRGASGSLHEQYF. The CDR3 DNA is TGTGCCAGCAGCGTCGGTATAAGAGGGGCTAGCGGGAGCCTCCACGAGCAGTACTTC. The rearrangement joins TRBV9 to TRBJ2-7; 10 bases align to TRBD2. The CDR3 extends over 19 amino acids. V trimming: 2 bases; J trimming: 5 bases; junction bases outside the gene matches: 19. Per the germline V gene, CDR1 is SGDLS and CDR2 is YYNGEE. Combining the CDR3 with reference TRBV9 and TRBJ2-7 gives the whole variable domain DSGVTQTPKHLITATGQRVTLRCSPRSGDLSVYWYQQSLDQGLQFLIQYYNGEERAKGNILERFSAQQFPDLHSELNLSSLELGDSALYFCASSVGIRGASGSLHEQYFGPGTRLTVT.